This T cell receptor beta chain is drawn from a study of T cell changes during pregnancy in multiple sclerosis. Looked up from germline, CDR1 is MNHEY and CDR2 is SMNVEV (reference sequence). CDR3 length: 18 residues. Unmatched junction bases numbered 11, after V lost 0 bases and J lost 6 bases. Assay used: immunoSEQ multiplex PCR; TCRdb lists only in-frame clones, some missing. The sample holds 40,000 to 60,000 clones, under 95% seen once. This clone was seen once. This receptor was obtained from a female donor with multiple sclerosis, enrolled in a pregnancy study. The V call is TRBV27, the J call TRBJ2-2; 9 bases agree with TRBD2. The sequenced sample was CD8+ T cells from peripheral blood mononuclear cells, obtained before pregnancy. CDR3 nucleotide sequence: TGTGCCAGCAGTTTATCGCCGGGACTAGCTAGGGGCGCCGGGGAGCTGTTTTTT. Amino acid sequence: CASSLSPGLARGAGELFF.